This T cell receptor beta chain was recorded in a study of OX40 agonist ivuxolimab in advanced cancers. Across the whole study: The dose of intravenous ivuxolimab that patients received every 2 weeks ranged from 0.01 to 10 mg/kg. Each dose-escalation patient presented with hepatocellular carcinoma, melanoma, renal cell or head and neck cancer. Findings of the study overall: Clones of CD4+ and CD8+ blood T cells grew by week 6 at doses of 0.1 to 3.0 mg/kg.

The assay was immunoSEQ multiplex PCR, and TCRdb's table has in-frame clones only and misses some. This sample yields 91,000 or so clones, of which approximately 93% are seen a single time; less than 0.2% belongs to the top ten. Details on this clone: The antigen remains undetermined.

This CDR3 region has 14 residues. V was shortened by 1 base and J by 6 bases, with 12 bases between the two germline ends. Germline values: CDR1 LGHNT, CDR2 FRNRAP. Sample: CD4+ or CD8+ T cells sorted from blood, taken in a trial of the OX40 agonist ivuxolimab. This sequence was found in an adult with an advanced solid tumor such as melanoma, head and neck, liver or kidney cancer. This chain joins TRBV12-5 and TRBJ1-2, with a possible D match to TRBD1 (5 bases). The CDR3 spells CASGLEARVDGYTF. CDR3 coding DNA: TGTGCTAGTGGTTTGGAGGCCAGGGTGGATGGCTACACCTTC.